This T cell receptor (beta chain) was identified in a study of shared clonotypes between healthy human individuals (dated by TCRdb to 2018 to 2021). With regard to the full study: A few men and a couple of women, aged 18 to 49 years, made up the cohort. For each donor, CD4 naive and CD4 memory were each given three plates, CD8 naive was given two plates, and CD8 memory was given one plate. Blood TCR repertoires of roughly five healthy adults were deeply sequenced to estimate repertoire size and the extent of clonotype sharing between individuals. To increase sequencing depth and limit assay-specific biases, different laboratories used diverse techniques to prepare libraries and sequence TCR repertoires. Between about 0.8 and 9 billion PBMCs per donor were obtained by leukapheresis.

With respect to this clone: Its antigen remains undetermined. Base qualities are not at hand, and no much larger clone is one base apart.

Broad study findings and their caveats: Higher generation probabilities were observed for clonotypes shared by all four sorted-subset donors than for non-shared clonotypes. Even with the large sequencing depth, rarefaction of the sorted-subset datasets indicated that sequencing was incomplete. When several donors were compared, the shared fraction of clonotypes was around 5% for naive CD4, more than 3% for naive CD8, 2% to 2.5% for memory CD4, and under 0.5% for memory CD8. Sampling was restricted to blood, and TCR repertoires in tissue are likely to differ from TCR repertoires in blood. Naive subsets generally had larger estimated clonotype richness than memory subsets. Pairwise subsampling led to the expectation that sequencing depth would affect the degree of clonotype sharing among donors. The genetic and exposure-history diversity represented was limited by the small number of donors.

CDR1 SEHNR and CDR2 FQNEAQ were looked up in the germline V gene (reference sequence). V lost 5 bases and J lost 3 bases, and the count of bases not matched to a germline gene is 10. Reading from cysteine to phenylalanine, the CDR3 counts 16 amino acids. CDR3 DNA only is kept here, 48 bases in frame from base 1. The donors were healthy, HIV-negative adults who had no recently reported acute infections or vaccinations. Every donor was a Caucasian adult residing in Nashville, Tennessee, USA. CD8 memory samples were composed of magnetically selected CD45RO+ cells combined with CCR7-negative CD45RA+ effector memory (TemRA) cells. After blood collection by leukapheresis, PBMCs were isolated using Ficoll-Histopaque density gradient centrifugation and then cryopreserved in the vapor phase of liquid nitrogen. Purity and quantity of every magnetically sorted T cell population were checked by analytical flow cytometry. Genomic DNA was isolated from every sorted fraction and measured by UV absorbance on a Nanodrop 2000c.

Using the deep immunoSEQ assay, multiplex PCR amplified TCR CDR3 regions from genomic DNA. Extracted genomic DNA from each cell subset was spread evenly across all wells of several immunoSEQ 96-well plates, with each plate serving as a replicate. For sorted subsets, about 200 ng genomic DNA, equal to about 30,000 T cell genomes, was loaded into each replicate PCR. The purified libraries were quantified using a Qubit 3.0 fluorometer, sized with a Bioanalyzer 2100, and then quantified again using the KAPA Library Quantification kit. Every immunoSEQ 96-well plate was sequenced on a dedicated single-read 150-cycle Illumina NextSeq 550 flow cell. Turning to the authors' computational methods: Because the immunoSEQ output held only junctional sequences and lacked quality scores, the filtering could not match the filtering applied to full-length reads. Sequences were annotated with PyIR, a Python wrapper for IgBLAST v1.9, and V/J genes and CDR3 were assigned using IMGT germline references. Reads with weak V/J assignments (E-value above 1e-6), missing CDR3, stop codons, out-of-frame junctions, or ambiguous translated residues were removed. V3J clonotypes were defined as sequences sharing an identical inferred V gene, J gene, and CDR3 amino acid sequence. Percentage overlap between repertoires was computed as shared unique clonotypes divided by the size of the smaller repertoire. Three approaches were used to assess repertoire richness: RTK rarefaction, the Chao1 estimator, and Recon v2.1 estimates of unobserved clonotypes. Generation probabilities for all TCRbeta clonotypes obtained by the gDNA method from several donors were computed using OLGA. In TCRdb, the immuneACCESS table is reduced to in-frame sequences with V and J assigned. These tables do not hold every clone; where another copy was compared, an unresolved V gene accounts for under half, and the others remain unexplained. V and J calls and clone size follow that table, whereas D and trimming were derived from the DNA. The sample yields around 83,000 clones; 62% were counted once. The biggest ten clones account for around 50% of the sample.

The V and J genes are TRBV7-9 and TRBJ2-3, with 8 bases matching TRBD1. This clonotype was sampled from a man aged 25 to 45 in good health. Sequenced material: memory CD8+ T cells sorted from blood. According to the study, the label for this sample's cell subset or site signals: CD45RO+ cells pooled with CCR7-negative TemRA cells. The DNA reads as follows: TGTGCCAGCAGCCGGCCCCCGGACAGGGAGACAGATACGCAGTATTTT. It specifies CASSRPPDRETDTQYF. Beyond the CDR3, the reference TRBV7-9 and TRBJ2-3 genes provide the residues; the full variable domain reads: DTGVSQNPRHKITKRGQNVTFRCDPISEHNRLYWYRQTLGQGPEFLTYFQNEAQLEKSRLLSDRFSAERPKGSFSTLEIQRTEQGDSAMYLCASSRPPDRETDTQYFGPGTRLTVL.